This entry lists 8 T cell receptor beta chains sequenced from one sample in a study of cytomegalovirus exposure and HLA in healthy donors. Use of 60 Vbeta and 13 Jbeta primers characterized the PCR. Sequencing used immunoSEQ multiplex PCR; TCRdb keeps in-frame clones, though not all of them. The specimen's table records roughly 34,000 clones. Source material: PBMCs. The receptor source for this set is a middle-aged man in good health and CMV-seronegative.

The chain employs TRBV19 and TRBJ2-1; 9 bases are shared with TRBD2. There are 17 residues in the CDR3. With 3 bases clipped from V and 1 base from J, the junction kept 7 bases outside the gene matches. Germline CDR1 reads LNHDA; CDR2 reads SQIVND (reference sequence). The DNA of the CDR3 is TGTGCCAGTAGTATTCGCCATAGCGGGGGATCCTACAATGAGCAGTTCTTC. Encoded protein: CASSIRHSGGSYNEQFF.

The chain uses TRBV7-9 and TRBJ1-1; D unresolved. This CDR3 comprises 12 residues. The V end was cut by 3 bases, the J end by 1 base, with 3 bases between. Germline lookup yields CDR1 SEHNR and CDR2 FQNEAQ (reference sequence). The CDR3, as DNA: TGTGCCAGCAGCTTCCAGAACACTGAAGCTTTCTTT. Translation: CASSFQNTEAFF.

The chain employs TRBV30 and TRBJ2-1, with D possibly matching TRBD1 (6 bases). The CDR3 is 14 residues long. Germline V gives CDR1 GTSNPN, CDR2 SVGIG (reference sequence). Trimming stripped 5 bases from V and 8 bases from J, with 19 bases between. The CDR3 spells CAWARGGSGDEQFF. DNA of the CDR3: TGTGCCTGGGCTAGAGGGGGTTCTGGGGATGAGCAGTTCTTC.

The J gene is TRBJ2-1, the V gene TRBV4-3; 12 bases fit TRBD2. The CDR3 totals 15 residues. V lost 4 bases and J lost 8; bases outside the gene matches: 6. Germline V gene data show CDR1 as LGHNA and CDR2 as YSLEER. The CDR3 loop is CASSRTSGAVDEQFF. DNA for the CDR3: TGCGCCAGCAGCCGGACTAGCGGGGCCGTGGATGAGCAGTTCTTC.

In regard to this clone: The sample contains more than one DNA sequence encoding this CDR3. The CDR3 here is CASSQDGTSGAYEQYF. The CDR3 nucleotides are TGCGCCAGCAGCCAAGATGGGACTAGCGGCGCCTACGAGCAGTACTTC. The chain recombines TRBV4-3 with TRBJ2-7; 11 bases map to TRBD2. Germline V CDR1 and CDR2: LGHNA, YSLEER. There are 16 residues in the CDR3. The V segment lost 0 bases and the J segment 2 bases; nucleotides outside the gene matches: 3.

The chain employs TRBV2 and TRBJ2-5, with 11 bases aligning to TRBD1. The CDR3 has 13 amino acids. V trimming: 6 bases; J trimming: 5 bases; junction bases outside the gene matches: 2. Germline values: CDR1 SNHLY, CDR2 FYNNEI. In nucleotides, the CDR3 is TGTGCCAGCAGGGGGACAGGGGGGGAGACCCAGTACTTC. As protein: CASRGTGGETQYF.

In regard to this clone: One end of the junction fails to match germline, which may point to a read error. The chain combines TRBV7-9 with TRBJ2-7; 9 bases align to TRBD2. The CDR3 sequence is 14 residues long. Per germline, CDR1 SEHNR and CDR2 FQNEAQ (reference sequence). CDR3 nucleotide sequence: TGTGCGAGCAACCGGGGCGGGAGGGTGAGCGAGCAGTACTTC. Translating gives CASNRGGRVSEQYF.

The gene calls are TRBV28 and TRBJ1-3; unclear D gene. Trimming took off 5 bases at V and 3 bases at J, with 11 bases between the two ends. Looked up from germline, CDR1 is MDHEN and CDR2 is SYDVKM. This CDR3 comprises 14 residues. The CDR3 DNA reads TGTGCCAGCAGTCGAGGGTGTTGTGGAAACACCATATATTTT. As protein: CASSRGCCGNTIYF.